This T cell receptor beta chain comes out of a study of blood T cell repertoires in COVID-19. Study context: From the United States, Italy and Spain came samples of acute and convalescent COVID-19.

In the authors' workflow: Scientists estimated how many nucleated cells there were by amplifying reference gene primers. Sequencing was performed with immunoSEQ multiplex PCR; in TCRdb, only in-frame clones are kept and a portion is missing. That table supplies the V and J calls and clone size; D and trimming were determined from the DNA. The data show approximately 390,000 clones, about 83% seen once. CDR1 is MNHEY and CDR2 is SVGAGI in the germline V gene. The CDR3 has 14 residues. Deletions cut 1 base from V and 2 bases from J, with 8 bases between. Clinical history as reported by participants underpinned cohort assignment.

This chain joins TRBV6-5 and TRBJ2-5, with a tentative D call TRBD1 (6 bases). This receptor was obtained from a woman aged 50 to 60 who had recovered from COVID-19. The sample comprised PBMCs or T cells enriched from blood (not recorded which). DNA for the CDR3: TGTGCCAGCAGTTACTTCGGACAGCAAGAGACCCAGTACTTC. Translating gives CASSYFGQQETQYF.